The 20 T cell receptor beta chains below come from one sample, sequenced in a study of blood T cell repertoires in COVID-19. Data came from immunoSEQ multiplex PCR; TCRdb stores just in-frame clones and leaves some out. Here the sample spans 120,000 or so clones, about 88% being singletons. The sequencing sample was made of peripheral blood. The receptors derive from a human donor in a cohort sampled during active COVID-19.

In its sample, this clone was seen once. CDR3 residues: CASSSGENGELFF. CDR3 sequence (DNA): TGTGCCAGCAGCTCGGGGGAAAACGGGGAGCTGTTTTTT. The chain combines TRBV9 with TRBJ2-2, with D possibly being TRBD2 (6 bases). Trimming left V 4 bases short and J 7 bases short, with 11 bases between. This CDR3 is 13 amino acids long. The germline V gene encodes CDR1 SGDLS and CDR2 YYNGEE.

The gene calls are TRBV21-1 and TRBJ1-2; TRBD1 is the table's D call, not checked against the DNA. TRBV21-1 is a pseudogene segment. The CDR3 loop spans 15 amino acids. Here the CDR3 reads CASSRGFRQNYGYTF. CDR3 nucleotide sequence: TGTGCCAGCAGCAGGGGTTTTAGACAGAACTATGGCTACACCTTC.

This chain links TRBV5-6 with TRBJ1-2; possibly TRBD1 for D (5 bases). V was clipped by 0 bases and J by 0 bases, with 15 bases between them. Per the germline V gene, CDR1 is SGHDT and CDR2 is YYEEEE. This CDR3 is 17 amino acids long. CDR3 amino acids: CASSLAVRVAANYGYTF. Written as DNA, the CDR3 is TGTGCCAGCAGCTTGGCTGTCAGGGTGGCCGCTAACTATGGCTACACCTTC.

The CDR3 DNA reads TGTGCCACTAGACCAAGCCGGACAGGGGGCGGACGTGAAAAACTGTTTTTT. This codes for CATRPSRTGGGREKLFF. The rearrangement uses TRBV19 and TRBJ1-4; 11 bases are a match to TRBD1. CDR1 is LNHDA and CDR2 is SQIVND in the germline V gene (reference sequence). V was pared by 10 bases and J by 7 bases, with 17 bases of the junction left unmatched. This CDR3 region has 17 residues.

The chain recombines TRBV27 with TRBJ1-1; tentative D call: TRBD1 (5 bases). In germline, CDR1 is MNHEY, CDR2 SMNVEV (reference sequence). Trimming shortened V by 6 bases and J by 1 base, and 9 bases separated the two germline ends. The length of the CDR3 is 13 residues. CDR3 residues: CASRPTANTEAFF. CDR3 DNA: TGTGCCAGCAGGCCGACAGCGAACACTGAAGCTTTCTTT.

The CDR3 sequence: CASSRTSGGAINEQFF. Written as DNA, the CDR3 is TGTGCCAGCTCACGGACTAGCGGGGGGGCTATCAATGAGCAGTTCTTC. The chain is built from TRBV11-2 and TRBJ2-1; 15 bases are shared with TRBD2. J gave up 6 bases and V 8 bases, and 8 bases lay outside the gene matches. Per the germline V gene, CDR1 is SGHAT and CDR2 is FQNNGV. CDR3 length: 16 amino acids.

The rearrangement uses TRBV2 and TRBJ1-5; no reliable D call. The CDR3 covers 12 residues. With 3 bases removed from V and 8 bases from J, the gap between germline ends came to 8 bases. Germline loops: CDR1 SNHLY, CDR2 FYNNEI. The CDR3 region is CASSDPGEPQHF. The CDR3 DNA follows: TGTGCCAGCAGTGACCCCGGGGAGCCCCAGCATTTT.

V is TRBV6-1 and J is TRBJ1-2; the D gene is possibly TRBD1 (6 bases). The germline V gene encodes CDR1 MNHNS and CDR2 SASEGT. The V end lost 2 bases, the J end lost 4 bases, and 14 bases lay between the germline ends. The CDR3 consists of 15 residues. In nucleotides, the CDR3 is TGTGCCAGCAGTGAACCGGACAGTCGGGTCTATGGCTACACCTTC. Protein: CASSEPDSRVYGYTF.

The chain couples TRBV2 to TRBJ2-7; 8 positions match TRBD1. Trimming removed 6 bases from V and 0 bases from J; junction bases left unmatched: 4. The CDR3 extends over 14 amino acids. Germline assignment: CDR1 SNHLY and CDR2 FYNNEI. CDR3 sequence: CASRSGTGSYEQYF. CDR3 in DNA: TGTGCCAGCAGATCCGGGACAGGCTCCTACGAGCAGTACTTC. Full variable domain (remainder filled in from reference TRBV2 and TRBJ2-7): EPEVTQTPSHQVTQMGQEVILRCVPISNHLYFYWYRQILGQKVEFLVSFYNNEISEKSEIFDDQFSVERPDGSNFTLKIRSTKLEDSAMYFCASRSGTGSYEQYFGPGTRLTVT.

This clone showed up just once. The chain employs TRBV5-1 and TRBJ2-3; TRBD2 agrees at 7 bases. The CDR3 sequence is 15 residues long. Trimming cost V 3 bases and J 0 bases; bases outside gene matches: 4. Germline V gives CDR1 SGHRS, CDR2 YFSETQ. CDR3 nucleotide sequence: TGCGCCAGCAGCTCTAGCGGTACGAGCACAGATACGCAGTATTTT. Its protein product is CASSSSGTSTDTQYF.

In regard to this clone: The same CDR3 also results from other DNA sequences found in this sample. The chain joins TRBV12-3 or TRBV12-4 to TRBJ2-5; D might be TRBD1 (6 bases). V dropped 3 bases and J dropped 3 bases, with 8 bases sitting between them. The CDR3 extends over 13 amino acids. The CDR3: CASSLRGKETQYF. The CDR3 nucleotides are TGTGCCAGCAGTTTGAGGGGGAAAGAGACCCAGTACTTC.

J is TRBJ1-1 and V is TRBV29-1, with a possible D match to TRBD1 (6 bases). CDR1 SQVTM and CDR2 ANQGSEA come from the germline V gene. The germline V and J ends were trimmed by 7 bases and 4 bases, with 13 bases remaining between them. The CDR3 contains 12 residues. The CDR3 is CSGRGTGTEAFF. The CDR3 DNA sequence: TGCAGCGGCAGGGGTACCGGCACTGAAGCTTTCTTT.

The gene calls are TRBV7-2 and TRBJ1-5; D perhaps matches TRBD1 (6 bases). V was cut by 2 bases and J by 6 bases, with 14 bases left in between. This CDR3 region has 15 residues. CDR1 SGHTA and CDR2 FQGNSA come from the germline V gene. Here the CDR3 DNA reads TGTGCCAGCAGCTTAAGGTCAGGGGTCGGTCAGCCCCAGCATTTT. Its translation is CASSLRSGVGQPQHF.

This chain links TRBV5-8 with TRBJ1-2; 7 nucleotides align to TRBD1. CDR1 and CDR2 (germline): SGHTS, YDEGEE. The V gene end was trimmed by 4 bases and the J gene end by 4 bases; junction bases not matched to a gene: 7. The CDR3 has 14 residues. CDR3 nucleotides: TGTGCCAGCAGCCAGACACAGGGGTTCTATGGCTACACCTTC. Translation: CASSQTQGFYGYTF.

The rearrangement uses TRBV6-5 and TRBJ2-3; 10 bases are shared with TRBD1. The CDR3 is 14 residues long. Trimming removed 7 bases from V and 6 bases from J; junction bases left unmatched: 7. Germline values: CDR1 MNHEY, CDR2 SVGAGI. The DNA of the CDR3 is TGTGCCAGCATCCGGGACAGGGGTACGGATACGCAGTATTTT. Translated: CASIRDRGTDTQYF.

This chain links TRBV28 with TRBJ2-3, with TRBD2 matching over 7 bases. Germline assignment: CDR1 MDHEN and CDR2 SYDVKM. The CDR3 has 16 amino acids. The V and J ends lost 7 bases and 2 bases, in that order; junction bases with no gene match: 12. The CDR3 region is CASNKKAGVPTDTQYF. The CDR3 DNA is TGTGCCAGCAACAAGAAGGCGGGAGTACCCACAGATACGCAGTATTTT. The entire variable domain, with the rest obtained from reference TRBV28 and TRBJ2-3, is as follows: DVKVTQSSRYLVKRTGEKVFLECVQDMDHENMFWYRQDPGLGLRLIYFSYDVKMKEKGDIPEGYSVSREKKERFSLILESASTNQTSMYLCASNKKAGVPTDTQYFGPGTRLTVL.

The J gene is TRBJ2-2, the V gene TRBV5-1, with unresolved D. V lost 7 bases to trimming and J lost 0 bases, with 10 bases between them. The CDR3 sequence is 14 residues long. Per germline, CDR1 SGHRS and CDR2 YFSETQ. The DNA for the CDR3 is TGCGCCAGCTTCCAAGACACGAACACCGGGGAGCTGTTTTTT. Translated: CASFQDTNTGELFF.

J is TRBJ2-1 and V is TRBV6-5; D is possibly TRBD2 (6 bases). CDR1 is MNHEY, CDR2 SVGAGI, per germline. CDR3 size: 15 residues. The V gene lost 6 bases and the J gene lost 2 bases, with 14 bases spanning the gap. The CDR3 bases are TGTGCCAGCAGGGGGGACTTACTAACCTACAATGAGCAGTTCTTC. Translation gives CASRGDLLTYNEQFF.

The CDR3 nucleotides read TGTGCCAGCAGTTATTGGACAGGCGTGAAGAGGTACGAGCAGTACTTC. Amino acid sequence: CASSYWTGVKRYEQYF. This chain joins TRBV5-6 and TRBJ2-7; 7 bases are a match to TRBD1. The J segment lost 4 bases and the V segment lost 5 bases, leaving 15 bases of the junction unmatched. The CDR3 contains 16 residues. Germline V gene data show CDR1 as SGHDT and CDR2 as YYEEEE.

The chain uses TRBV28 and TRBJ1-2; 9 bases fit TRBD1. The V and J ends lost 6 bases and 11 bases, in that order; junction bases with no gene match: 10. Germline CDR1 reads MDHEN; CDR2 reads SYDVKM. The CDR3 covers 13 residues. The CDR3 sequence: CASRAGTGYTYTF. The CDR3 DNA reads TGTGCCAGCAGAGCCGGGACAGGGTATACGTACACCTTC.